Included here is one T cell receptor (beta chain) sequence, with context. These data come from a study of shared clonotypes between healthy human individuals. Naive CD8 cells, CD45RO-negative and positively selected for CCR7, excluded terminally differentiated effector memory CD45RA+ cells. The table came from immunoSEQ multiplex PCR; TCRdb's copy has only in-frame clones and leaves some out. Seen here are about 590,000 clones, 95% observed once, and the top ten hold roughly 0.1%. Trimming removed 0 bases at V and 5 bases at J, with 8 bases between. This CDR3 is built from 13 residues. The germline V gene has CDR1 MNHEY and CDR2 SMNVEV (reference sequence).

The sequenced sample consisted of naive CD8+ T cells sorted from blood. The clonotype was recovered from a woman aged 25 to 39 in good health. The chain recombines TRBV27 with TRBJ2-7; D remains ambiguous. The CDR3 coding sequence is TGTGCCAGCAGTTTATCGAATACCCACGAGCAGTACTTC. Encoded protein: CASSLSNTHEQYF.